This is a list of T cell receptor beta chains from one sample in a study of CD8 T cells in Susac syndrome. MiXCR was run by TCRdb on the immunoSEQ multiplex PCR reads, yielding one entry per CDR3 protein. The sample lists roughly 220,000 distinct CDR3 sequences, 94% occurring once. What was sequenced was CD4+ T cells from PBMCs. All receptors come from a human donor with Susac syndrome. The CDR3 runs from the conserved cysteine through the conserved F or W. A D gene is named only where the DNA matches it firmly.

D gene	V gene	J gene	CDR3 protein	CDR3 DNA
-	TRBV6-5	TRBJ2-5	CASSGRFQETQYF	TGTGCCAGCAGCGGACGGTTTCAAGAGACCCAGTACTTC
-	TRBV7-6	TRBJ2-2	CASSLAQGTGELFF	TGTGCCAGCAGCTTAGCGCAGGGGACCGGGGAGCTGTTTTTT
-	TRBV3-1	TRBJ1-2	CASSQYNIGPRYGYTF	TGTGCCAGCAGCCAATATAACATTGGGCCGAGGTATGGCTACACCTTC
TRBD1	TRBV30	TRBJ2-7	CAWRRQGVSYEQYF	TGTGCCTGGAGAAGGCAGGGGGTCTCCTACGAGCAGTACTTC
-	TRBV6-1	TRBJ1-5	CASSPTRGSGNQPQHF	TGTGCCAGCAGCCCTACCAGAGGAAGCGGCAATCAGCCCCAGCATTTT
-	TRBV27	TRBJ1-1	CASSLTGRGTEAFF	TGTGCCAGCAGTTTAACAGGAAGGGGCACTGAAGCTTTCTTT
TRBD1	TRBV29-1	TRBJ1-1	CSVKETGGEGEAFF	TGCAGCGTCAAGGAGACAGGGGGCGAGGGTGAAGCTTTCTTT
-	TRBV4-3	TRBJ2-1	CASSQDPGGADRAPYNEQFF	TGCGCCAGCAGCCAAGATCCGGGGGGGGCAGACAGGGCCCCCTACAATGAGCAGTTCTTC
-	TRBV12-3/TRBV12-4	TRBJ1-3	CASSLRGSGNTIYF	TGTGCCAGCAGTTTAAGGGGGTCTGGAAACACCATATATTTT
-	TRBV30	TRBJ1-2	CAWSPRGGSGYTF	TGTGCCTGGAGTCCCAGGGGTGGGAGCGGCTACACCTTC
-	TRBV30	TRBJ1-2	CAWSVLSTRGYTF	TGTGCCTGGAGTGTACTGTCGACAAGGGGCTACACCTTC
-	TRBV6-5	TRBJ1-1	CASSYRGRGNTEAFF	TGTGCCAGCAGTTACCGGGGCAGGGGGAACACTGAAGCTTTCTTT
-	TRBV30	TRBJ1-5	CAWSLRRGQPQHF	TGTGCCTGGAGTTTACGTAGGGGTCAGCCCCAGCATTTT
-	TRBV5-1	TRBJ2-7	CASSPSHASYEQYF	TGCGCCAGCAGCCCCTCTCACGCCTCCTACGAGCAGTACTTC
-	TRBV9	TRBJ2-1	CASSVGGAGFTYNEQFF	TGTGCCAGCAGCGTAGGGGGAGCGGGCTTTACCTACAATGAGCAGTTCTTC
-	TRBV24-1	TRBJ1-5	CATSDPRGDNQPQHF	TGTGCCACCAGTGATCCTAGGGGGGACAATCAGCCCCAGCATTTT
-	TRBV5-8	TRBJ1-6	CASSLGGNNSPLHF	TGTGCCAGCAGCTTGGGGGGAAATAATTCACCCCTCCACTTT
-	TRBV29-1	TRBJ2-7	CSVVWDGSYEQYF	TGCAGCGTTGTCTGGGACGGAAGCTACGAGCAGTACTTC